The clone carrying this T cell receptor beta chain has a count of ten or more. This entry is derived from a study of HIV-infected patients and healthy controls. Alpha and beta constant-region primers primed reverse transcription of 500 to 550 ng RNA. Using multiplexing indices, alpha and beta chain libraries were generated apart by chain-specific third strand synthesis. A 12-nucleotide barcode per molecule came from two concatenated random hexamers added pre-amplification. TCRdb reanalysed the 5' RACE reads using MiXCR and keeps one entry per CDR3 protein. The table includes 15,000 to 20,000 distinct CDR3 sequences, roughly 7.9% detected once. Antiretroviral therapy had run roughly three months, about 14 weeks, before follow-up blood collection. Whole blood was used without fractionation, so all unsorted peripheral T cells were included. The RNA source was an approximately 2.6 ml peripheral blood draw.

The CDR3 is made up of 16 amino acids. J gave up 2 bases and V 4 bases, and 9 bases lay outside the gene matches. Germline CDR1 is SGDLS and CDR2 is YYNGEE. The source is an adult with HIV infection. The genes are TRBV9 and TRBJ2-3; 8 positions agree with TRBD2. Sequenced material: blood, taken during antiretroviral therapy. The CDR3 sequence: CASSPEAGAYTDTQYF. The CDR3 region has the DNA TGTGCCAGCAGCCCCGAAGCGGGAGCGTACACAGATACGCAGTATTTT.